This T cell receptor (beta chain) derives from a study of prognosis after radiotherapy for stage I lung cancer (dated by TCRdb to the early 2020s). Background on the whole study: Between early 2018 and January 2019, over 15 patients with stage I NSCLC were enrolled in Nanjing, China. In fourteen patients the disease was a newly diagnosed primary stage I lung tumor, whereas 4 to 6 had oligometastatic NSCLC following surgical resection of the primary tumor. Every patient was regarded as medically inoperable, because of comorbidities in about 12 cases and refusal of surgery in six to eight cases. The cohort included about a dozen men and several women, with a median age of approximately 74 years and a range of about 53 to 85 years. Some 11 patients had adenocarcinoma and seven had squamous cell carcinoma as the tumor histology. SBRT was delivered in 3 to 5 fractions with a biologically effective dose of at least 100 Gy, and image-guided IMRT or VMAT was used for delivery. No patient received concurrent therapy alongside SBRT. After SBRT, distant metastases developed in four of the 19 patients at a median of about seven months, while the remaining 15 patients had no significant progression. Peripheral blood TCR beta repertoires were profiled in stage I NSCLC patients before and after stereotactic body radiotherapy, and the repertoires were related to distant failure. A total of approximately 40 blood samples from around 19 patients were sequenced, with one sample obtained before and one obtained after SBRT for each patient.

Reading the germline V gene gives CDR1 SNHLY and CDR2 FYNNEI. The cysteine opens and the phenylalanine closes a CDR3 of 15 amino acids. The sequence is cut down to CDR3 DNA, 45 bases in frame from base 1. The junction shows trimming of 2 bases on V and 6 bases on J, plus 14 bases between the germline ends. What the research found in general, with its limitations: Post-SBRT Shannon entropy and its change from baseline were lower in patients who developed distant metastases; baseline Shannon entropy was not associated with metastases. Whether the expanded TCR clones were tumor-specific was not determined. A decrease in unique TCR clone counts was observed after SBRT (median roughly 10,000 before versus more than 6,000 after; Wilcoxon paired P=0.011). The study was limited by its small cohort and short follow-up, and the findings require independent validation. TRBV and TRBJ usage frequencies reportedly varied with metastasis status, involving two V genes at baseline and several V and two J genes after SBRT. No adjustment for multiple comparisons was applied to any of the reported P values.

The TCR beta CDR3 region was amplified from genomic DNA by two rounds of multiplex PCR. In the first PCR round, primers specific to each TRBV and TRBJ gene were used, and the primer sequences were filed in Chinese patent CN105087789A. Universal primers were used in the second round of PCR. The Roche High Pure PCR Template Preparation Kit was used to extract genomic DNA from frozen PBMCs. An Illumina HiSeq 3000 was used to sequence the libraries paired-end with 151 bp reads. The authors' analysis ran thus. Raw reads lacking the multiplex PCR primer sequences were removed with CutAdapt. High-quality paired reads were merged into contigs with PEAR. MiXCR assigned TRB V, D and J gene segments to each contig by aligning to reference sequences. To remove sequencing errors, CDR3 sequences were clustered according to base quality and sequence similarity. Shannon entropy normalized by the natural log of productive TCR sequence number was used as the measure of diversity. Clonality was computed as one minus the ratio of Shannon entropy to the natural log of the number of unique clonotypes. Using the Youden index from ROC curves, the researchers picked the repertoire-metric cut-offs for progression-free survival, and all analyses were carried out in R 3.5.3. TCRdb reran the public reads through fastp at Q25 and MiXCR, keeping productive beta chains. One record per CDR3 amino acid sequence lists the most common genes and DNA. The V and J calls and clone size come from TCRdb's table, not from the authors' own analysis. In all, the sample holds some 19,000 distinct CDR3 sequences, and 40% to 55% of those were seen once. Less than 35% of the sample goes to the ten largest clones.

This clonotype came up once. The antigen it binds to is not known. Qualities for individual bases were not recorded, and no much larger clone is one base off. Evidence from one read is weak. No patient had a history of other malignancies or prior chemotherapy or radiotherapy, and all had node-negative disease on CT and PET/CT. At each of two time points, 5 to 6 milliliters of peripheral venous blood were collected into EDTA tubes. PBMCs were isolated by Ficoll-Paque Plus density-gradient centrifugation. Right after collection, samples were kept at -80 degrees C until analysis. The material sequenced was PBMCs, taken before or after stereotactic body radiation therapy (not recorded which). The chain joins TRBV2 to TRBJ1-5, with no reliable assignment of the D segment. The sequence came from a donor aged 50 or older with non-small cell lung cancer. The nucleotides read TGTGCCAGCAGTGAATATGCGGGGATAGGTCAGCCCCAGCATTTT. It translates as CASSEYAGIGQPQHF.